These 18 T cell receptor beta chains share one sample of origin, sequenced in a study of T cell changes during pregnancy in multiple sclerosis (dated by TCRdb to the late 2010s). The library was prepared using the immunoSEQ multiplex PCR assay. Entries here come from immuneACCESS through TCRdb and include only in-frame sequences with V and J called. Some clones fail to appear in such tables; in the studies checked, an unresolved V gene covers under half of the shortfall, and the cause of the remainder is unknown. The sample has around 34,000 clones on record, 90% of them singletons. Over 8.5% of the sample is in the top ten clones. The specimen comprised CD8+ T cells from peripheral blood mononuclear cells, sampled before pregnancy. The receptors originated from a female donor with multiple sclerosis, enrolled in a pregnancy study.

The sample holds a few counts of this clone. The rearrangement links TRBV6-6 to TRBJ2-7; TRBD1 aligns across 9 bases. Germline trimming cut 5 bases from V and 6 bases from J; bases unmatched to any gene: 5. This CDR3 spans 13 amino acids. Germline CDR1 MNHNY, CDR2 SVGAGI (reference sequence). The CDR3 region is CASSPWDRAEQYF. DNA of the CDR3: TGTGCCAGCAGTCCCTGGGACAGGGCCGAGCAGTACTTC.

CDR3 in DNA: TGTGCCAGCAGTTACGGGCGGGGAAGCACTGAAGCTTTCTTT. Encoded protein: CASSYGRGSTEAFF. The chain combines TRBV6-6 with TRBJ1-1; D unresolved. Trimming removed 2 bases from V and 4 bases from J, with 11 bases in between. This CDR3 is 14 amino acids long. CDR1 and CDR2 (germline): MNHNY, SVGAGI (reference sequence).

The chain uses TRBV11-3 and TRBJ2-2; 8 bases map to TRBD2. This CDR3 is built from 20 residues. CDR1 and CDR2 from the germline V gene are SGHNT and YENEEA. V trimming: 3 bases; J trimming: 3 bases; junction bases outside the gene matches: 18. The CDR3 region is CASSFWSGAIAGKDTGELFF. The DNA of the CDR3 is TGTGCCAGCAGCTTCTGGTCAGGCGCCATAGCGGGAAAAGACACCGGGGAGCTGTTTTTT. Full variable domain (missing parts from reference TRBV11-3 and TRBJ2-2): EAGVVQSPRYKIIEKKQPVAFWCNPISGHNTLYWYLQNLGQGPELLIRYENEEAVDDSQLPKDRFSAERLKGVDSTLKIQPAELGDSAVYLCASSFWSGAIAGKDTGELFFGEGSRLTVL.

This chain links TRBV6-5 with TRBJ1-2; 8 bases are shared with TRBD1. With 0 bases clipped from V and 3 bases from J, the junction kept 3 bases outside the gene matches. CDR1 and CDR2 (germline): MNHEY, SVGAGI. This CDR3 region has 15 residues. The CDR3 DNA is TGTGCCAGCAGTTACTCACCGGGACAGGACTATGGCTACACCTTC. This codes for CASSYSPGQDYGYTF.

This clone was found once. CDR3 nucleotide sequence: TGTGCCAGCAGCCCGGGACAGCCTGGGTACTCCTACGAGCAGTACTTC. Residues: CASSPGQPGYSYEQYF. This chain links TRBV5-6 with TRBJ2-7, with 7 bases matching TRBD1. Germline V gene data show CDR1 as SGHDT and CDR2 as YYEEEE. CDR3 length equals 16 residues. V shed 4 bases, J shed 0 bases, and the junction held 10 bases outside the gene matches.

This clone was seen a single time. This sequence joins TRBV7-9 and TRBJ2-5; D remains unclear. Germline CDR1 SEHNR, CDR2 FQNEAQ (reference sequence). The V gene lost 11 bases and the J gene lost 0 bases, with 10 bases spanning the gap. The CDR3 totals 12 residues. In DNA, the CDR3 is TGTGCCGGCCAATCCCACCAAGAGACCCAGTACTTC. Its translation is CAGQSHQETQYF.

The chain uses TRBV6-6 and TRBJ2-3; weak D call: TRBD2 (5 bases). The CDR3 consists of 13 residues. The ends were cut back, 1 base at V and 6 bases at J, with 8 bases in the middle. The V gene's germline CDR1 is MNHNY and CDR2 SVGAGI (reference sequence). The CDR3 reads CASSYWTLDTQYF. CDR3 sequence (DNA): TGTGCCAGCAGTTACTGGACTCTGGATACGCAGTATTTT.

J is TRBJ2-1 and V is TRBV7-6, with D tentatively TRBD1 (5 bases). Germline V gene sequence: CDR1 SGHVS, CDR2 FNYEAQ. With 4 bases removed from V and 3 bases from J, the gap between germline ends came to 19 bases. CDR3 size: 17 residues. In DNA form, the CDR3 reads TGTGCCAGCAGCTCGCAGGAGCAGGGAACCCACTACAATGAGCAGTTCTTC. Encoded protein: CASSSQEQGTHYNEQFF.

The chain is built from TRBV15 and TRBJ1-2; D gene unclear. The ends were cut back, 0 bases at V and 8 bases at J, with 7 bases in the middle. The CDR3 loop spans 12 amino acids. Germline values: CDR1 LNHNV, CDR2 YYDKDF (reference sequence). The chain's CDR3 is CATSRDPRGYTF. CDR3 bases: TGTGCCACCAGCAGAGATCCCCGGGGCTACACCTTC.

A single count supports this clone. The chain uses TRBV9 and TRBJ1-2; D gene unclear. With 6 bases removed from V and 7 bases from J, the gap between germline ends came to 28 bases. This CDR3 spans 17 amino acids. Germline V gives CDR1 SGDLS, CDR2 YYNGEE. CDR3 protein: CASNDPRGKHPLFGYTF. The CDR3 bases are TGTGCCAGCAACGACCCTAGAGGGAAGCACCCTCTCTTTGGCTACACCTTC.

The CDR3 sequence is CSVELAGDYEQYF. CDR3 DNA: TGCAGCGTGGAACTAGCGGGGGACTACGAGCAGTACTTC. The V and J genes are TRBV29-1 and TRBJ2-7, with 11 bases aligning to TRBD2. V lost 6 bases and J lost 3; bases outside the gene matches: 4. Germline CDR1 and CDR2: SQVTM and ANQGSEA. CDR3 length equals 13 residues.

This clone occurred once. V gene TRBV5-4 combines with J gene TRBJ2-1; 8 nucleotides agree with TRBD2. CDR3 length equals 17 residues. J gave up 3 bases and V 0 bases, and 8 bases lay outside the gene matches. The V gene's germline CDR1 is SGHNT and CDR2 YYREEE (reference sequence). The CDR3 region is CASSLDWREDHYNEQFF. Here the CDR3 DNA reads TGTGCCAGCAGCTTGGATTGGCGGGAGGACCACTACAATGAGCAGTTCTTC.

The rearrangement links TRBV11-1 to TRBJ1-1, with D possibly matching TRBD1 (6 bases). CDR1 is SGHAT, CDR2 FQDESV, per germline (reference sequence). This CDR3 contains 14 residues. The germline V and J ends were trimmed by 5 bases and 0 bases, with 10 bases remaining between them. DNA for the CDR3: TGTGCCAGCAGCCCAACAGGGATGAACACTGAAGCTTTCTTT. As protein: CASSPTGMNTEAFF.

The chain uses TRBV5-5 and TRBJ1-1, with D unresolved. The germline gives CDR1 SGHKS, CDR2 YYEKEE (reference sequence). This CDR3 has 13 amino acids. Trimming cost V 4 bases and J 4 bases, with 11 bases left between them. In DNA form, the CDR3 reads TGTGCCAGCAGCCCCGGGGTTAGCACTGAAGCTTTCTTT. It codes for CASSPGVSTEAFF.

The CDR3 reads CSARSQEEQYF. In DNA form, the CDR3 reads TGCAGTGCTAGAAGTCAGGAAGAGCAGTACTTC. This rearrangement joins TRBV20-1 to TRBJ2-7; D remains unclear. This CDR3 spans 11 amino acids. Germline V CDR1 and CDR2: DFQATT, SNEGSKA (reference sequence). Trimming left V 2 bases short and J 7 bases short, with 9 bases between.

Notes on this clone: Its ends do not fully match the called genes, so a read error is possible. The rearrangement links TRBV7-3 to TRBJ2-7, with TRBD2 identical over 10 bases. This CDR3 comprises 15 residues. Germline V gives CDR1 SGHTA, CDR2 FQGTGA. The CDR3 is CASSITGTSAYEQYF. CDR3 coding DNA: TGTGCCAGCAGCATAACCGGGACTAGCGCGTACGAGCAGTACTTC.

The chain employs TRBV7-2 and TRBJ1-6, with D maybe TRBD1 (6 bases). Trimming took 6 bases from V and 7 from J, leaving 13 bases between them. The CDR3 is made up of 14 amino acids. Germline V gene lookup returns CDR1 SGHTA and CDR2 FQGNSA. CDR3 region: CASSVTGRNSPLHF. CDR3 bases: TGTGCCAGCAGTGTTACAGGGCGGAATTCACCCCTCCACTTT. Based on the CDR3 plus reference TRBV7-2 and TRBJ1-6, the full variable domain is GAGVSQSPSNKVTEKGKDVELRCDPISGHTALYWYRQSLGQGLEFLIYFQGNSAPDKSGLPSDRFSAERTGGSVSTLTIQRTQQEDSAVYLCASSVTGRNSPLHFGNGTRLTVT.

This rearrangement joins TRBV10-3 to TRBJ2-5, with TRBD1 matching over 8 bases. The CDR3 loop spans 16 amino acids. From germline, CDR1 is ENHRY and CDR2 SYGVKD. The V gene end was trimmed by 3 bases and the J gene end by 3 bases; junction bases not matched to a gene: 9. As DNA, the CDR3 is TGTGCCATCAGTGACCCTGACAGGGGATCTGAAGAGACCCAGTACTTC. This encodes CAISDPDRGSEETQYF.